A single sample gave rise to the 3 T cell receptor beta chains below, sequenced in a study of control samples from healthy donors and cancer patients. TCRdb keeps only in-frame clones here, not all; method: immunoSEQ multiplex PCR. The sample consists of roughly 9,200 clones, roughly 91% of them appearing once. The sequenced sample consisted of PBMCs. The receptors shown here come from a man aged 55 to 70 with colorectal cancer.

The chain recombines TRBV15 with TRBJ2-7, with D maybe TRBD2 (5 bases). The V gene's germline CDR1 is LNHNV and CDR2 YYDKDF (reference sequence). CDR3 length: 12 amino acids. The ends were cut back, 2 bases at V and 7 bases at J, with 9 bases in the middle. The CDR3 spells CATSRPPGEQYF. The CDR3 DNA reads as TGTGCCACCAGCAGACCCCCGGGGGAGCAGTACTTC.

This clone was counted a single time. The chain joins TRBV30 to TRBJ2-4, with a possible D match to TRBD2 (6 bases). Germline V gene lookup returns CDR1 GTSNPN and CDR2 SVGIG (reference sequence). V gave up 0 bases and J gave up 9 bases, with 9 bases separating them. The CDR3 runs to 12 residues. The DNA of the CDR3 is TGTGCCTGGAGTGTACTCGGGGGCATTCAGTACTTC. Encoded protein: CAWSVLGGIQYF.

This chain connects TRBV10-3 to TRBJ2-1; D is undetermined. Looked up from germline, CDR1 is ENHRY and CDR2 is SYGVKD. Trimming stripped 7 bases from V and 4 bases from J, with 5 bases between. The CDR3 is made up of 11 amino acids. The CDR3 coding sequence is TGTGCCATCAAGGATTACAATGAGCAGTTCTTC. Its protein is CAIKDYNEQFF.